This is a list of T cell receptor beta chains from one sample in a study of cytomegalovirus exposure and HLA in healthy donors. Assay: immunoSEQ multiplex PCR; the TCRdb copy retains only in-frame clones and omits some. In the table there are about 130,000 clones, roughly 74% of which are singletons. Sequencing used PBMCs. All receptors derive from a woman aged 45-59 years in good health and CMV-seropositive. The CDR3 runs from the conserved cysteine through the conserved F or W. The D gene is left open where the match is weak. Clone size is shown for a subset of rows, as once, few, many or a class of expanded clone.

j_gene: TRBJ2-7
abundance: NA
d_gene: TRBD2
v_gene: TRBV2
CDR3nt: TGTGCCAGCAGTGCGCGCGGGGGGGCATACGAGCAGTACTTC
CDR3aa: CASSARGGAYEQYF

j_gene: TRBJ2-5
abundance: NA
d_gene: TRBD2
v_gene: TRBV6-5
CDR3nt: TGTGCCAGCAGTTACTCGACTAGCGCGGAGACCCAGTACTTC
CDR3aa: CASSYSTSAETQYF

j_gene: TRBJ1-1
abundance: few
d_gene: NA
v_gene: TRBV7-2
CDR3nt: TGTGCCAGCAGCTCCTCGGGGGACGTGTCAGCTTTCTTT
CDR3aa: CASSSSGDVSAFF

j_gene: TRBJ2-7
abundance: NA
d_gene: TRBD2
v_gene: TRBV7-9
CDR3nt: TGTTCCAGCAGCTTAGCCGGGGGGGGCAGATCCTACGAGCAGTACTTC
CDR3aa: CSSSLAGGGRSYEQYF

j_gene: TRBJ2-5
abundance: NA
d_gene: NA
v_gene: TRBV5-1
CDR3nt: TGCGCCAGCAGCTTGGGACTACAGAGTCCAGAGACCCAGTACTTC
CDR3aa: CASSLGLQSPETQYF

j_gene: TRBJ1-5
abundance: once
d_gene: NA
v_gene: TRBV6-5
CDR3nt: TGTGCCAGCAGTTCACAGGGTTATCAGCCCCAGCATTTT
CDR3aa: CASSSQGYQPQHF

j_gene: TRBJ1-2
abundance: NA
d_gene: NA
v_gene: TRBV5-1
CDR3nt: TGCGCCAGCAGCTTGGGTGGAGGGCAAGACAATAACTATGGCTACACCTTC
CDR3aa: CASSLGGGQDNNYGYTF

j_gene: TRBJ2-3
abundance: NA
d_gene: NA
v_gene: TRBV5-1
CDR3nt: TGCGCCAGCAGTGGGCTCGTGGGTAGCGCAGATACGCAGTATTTT
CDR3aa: CASSGLVGSADTQYF

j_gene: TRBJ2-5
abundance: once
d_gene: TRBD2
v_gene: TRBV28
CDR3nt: TGTGCCAGCAGGCAAGCGGGGGGGGAGACCCAGTACTTC
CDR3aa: CASRQAGGETQYF

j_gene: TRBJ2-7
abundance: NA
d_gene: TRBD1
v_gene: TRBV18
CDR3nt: TGTGCCAGCTCACCACGGACAGGGGGAGACGAGCAGTACTTC
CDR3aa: CASSPRTGGDEQYF

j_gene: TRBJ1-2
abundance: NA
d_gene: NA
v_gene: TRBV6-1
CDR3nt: TGTGCCAGCAGTGCGACCTACGAAGGGAGCGGCTACACCTTC
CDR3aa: CASSATYEGSGYTF

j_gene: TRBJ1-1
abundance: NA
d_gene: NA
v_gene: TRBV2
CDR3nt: TGTGCCAGCACCTTTGACACCCCGGGGACTGAAGCTTTCTTT
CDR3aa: CASTFDTPGTEAFF

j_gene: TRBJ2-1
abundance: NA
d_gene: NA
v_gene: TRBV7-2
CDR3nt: TGTGCCAGCAGCTCTCCCTCCTACAATGAGCAGTTCTTC
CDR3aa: CASSSPSYNEQFF

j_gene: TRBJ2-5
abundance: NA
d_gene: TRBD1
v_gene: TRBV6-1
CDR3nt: TGTGCCAGCAGTGCCACAGGGGTGGGTGAGACCCAGTACTTC
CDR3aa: CASSATGVGETQYF

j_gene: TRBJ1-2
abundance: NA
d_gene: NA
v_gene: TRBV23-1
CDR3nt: TGCGCCAGCAGTCCACGGACTCTTCTCGGGGGCTACACCTTC
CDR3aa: CASSPRTLLGGYTF

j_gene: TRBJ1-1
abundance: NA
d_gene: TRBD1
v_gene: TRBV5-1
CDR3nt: TGCGCCAGCAGTGGACAGGCCTTAGGCGCTGAAGCTTTCTTT
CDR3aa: CASSGQALGAEAFF

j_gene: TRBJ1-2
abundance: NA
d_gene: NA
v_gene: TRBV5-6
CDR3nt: TGTGCCAGCCGGAGTGGGGCTCCCCCCTCCCGTAACTATGGCTACACCTTC
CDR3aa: CASRSGAPPSRNYGYTF

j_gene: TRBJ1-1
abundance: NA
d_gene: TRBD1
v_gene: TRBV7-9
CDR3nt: TGTGCCAGCAGCTCCGATGAGGGGGCGGCCATATGTGAAGCTTTCTTT
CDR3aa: CASSSDEGAAICEAFF

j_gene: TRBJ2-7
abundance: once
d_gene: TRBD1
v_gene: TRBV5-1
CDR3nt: TGCGCCAGCACCGAAGACAGGGGTAGCGAGCAGTACTTC
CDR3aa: CASTEDRGSEQYF

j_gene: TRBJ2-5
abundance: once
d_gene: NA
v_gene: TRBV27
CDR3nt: TGTGCCAGCAGTCCCGGCCGCGCGGGCGGGGAGACCCAGTACTTC
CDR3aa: CASSPGRAGGETQYF

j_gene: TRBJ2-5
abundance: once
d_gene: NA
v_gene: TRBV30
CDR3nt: TGTGCCTGGAGTGCTTCAGGGAGGGAGACCCAGTACTTC
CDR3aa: CAWSASGRETQYF

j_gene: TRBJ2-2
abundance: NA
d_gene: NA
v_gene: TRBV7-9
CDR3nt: TGTGCCAGCAGCTTAGTGACATCCGGGGAGCTGTTTTTT
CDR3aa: CASSLVTSGELFF

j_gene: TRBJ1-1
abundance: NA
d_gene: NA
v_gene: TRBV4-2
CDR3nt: TGTGCCAGCAGCCAAGCGGGGGGCGGCACTGAAGCTTTCTTT
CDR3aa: CASSQAGGGTEAFF

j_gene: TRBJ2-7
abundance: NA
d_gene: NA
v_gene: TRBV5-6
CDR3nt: TGTGCCAGCAGCTCCACCTTGGGGGGTGGGTACGAGCAGTACTTC
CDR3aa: CASSSTLGGGYEQYF

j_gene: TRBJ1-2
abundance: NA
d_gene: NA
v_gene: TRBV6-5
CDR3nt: TGTGCCAGCAGTGACAGGATGGGGGGCTACACCTTC
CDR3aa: CASSDRMGGYTF

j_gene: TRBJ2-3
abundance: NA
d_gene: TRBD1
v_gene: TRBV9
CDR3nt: TGTGCCAGCAGCGCGACAGGGAGCACAGATACGCAGTATTTT
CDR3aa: CASSATGSTDTQYF

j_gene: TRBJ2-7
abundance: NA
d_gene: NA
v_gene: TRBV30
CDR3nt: TGTGCCTGGAGTACAGGCAGAGTCTCCTACGAGCAGTACTTC
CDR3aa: CAWSTGRVSYEQYF

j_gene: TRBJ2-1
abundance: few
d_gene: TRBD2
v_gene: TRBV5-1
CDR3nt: TGCGCCAGCAGCGTGAGCGGGGGATTGGGTGAGCAGTTCTTC
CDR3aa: CASSVSGGLGEQFF

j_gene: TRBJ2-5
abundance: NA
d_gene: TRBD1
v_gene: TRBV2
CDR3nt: TGTGCCAGCAGAGGACAGGTGGAGACCCAGTACTTC
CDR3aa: CASRGQVETQYF

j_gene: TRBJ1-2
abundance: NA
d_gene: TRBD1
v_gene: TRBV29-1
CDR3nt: TGCAGCACCCGACAGGGCGAGGGCTATGGCTACACCTTC
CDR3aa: CSTRQGEGYGYTF

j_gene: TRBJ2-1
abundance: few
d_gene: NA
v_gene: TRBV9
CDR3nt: TGTGCCAGCAGCGTAGCGGGGGAGCCGAAGAATGAGCAGTTCTTC
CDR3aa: CASSVAGEPKNEQFF

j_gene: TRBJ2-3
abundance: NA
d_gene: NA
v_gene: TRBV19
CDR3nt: TGTGCCAGTAGTATGGCCGGGAGTCGCACAGATACGCAGTATTTT
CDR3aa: CASSMAGSRTDTQYF

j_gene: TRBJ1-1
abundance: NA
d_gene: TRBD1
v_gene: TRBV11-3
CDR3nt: TGTGCCAGCAGCCTAAGGGACAGGGGAAACACTGAAGCTTTCTTT
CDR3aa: CASSLRDRGNTEAFF

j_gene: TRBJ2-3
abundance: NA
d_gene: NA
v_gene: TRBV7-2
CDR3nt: TGTGCCAGCAGCTTAGTTGGGGCCGTCACAGATACGCAGTATTTT
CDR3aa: CASSLVGAVTDTQYF

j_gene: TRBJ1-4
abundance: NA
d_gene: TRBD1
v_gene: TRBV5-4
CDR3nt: TGTGCCAGCAGCTCCCCGGGACAGGGGCGAGGAGGTGAAAAACTGTTTTTT
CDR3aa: CASSSPGQGRGGEKLFF

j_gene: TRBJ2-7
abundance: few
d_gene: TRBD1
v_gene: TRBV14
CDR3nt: TGTGCCAGCAGCCAAGCCTACAGGGGTAGGGACGTTTTTTTC
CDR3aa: CASSQAYRGRDVFF

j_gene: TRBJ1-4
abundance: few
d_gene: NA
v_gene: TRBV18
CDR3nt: TGTGCCAGCTCACTCCGGACAGACGGCAGTGAAAAACTGTTTTTT
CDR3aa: CASSLRTDGSEKLFF

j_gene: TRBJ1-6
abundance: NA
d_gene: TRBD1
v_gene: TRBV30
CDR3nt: TGTGCCTGGTCGGGGGGACAGGGTTATTCACCCCTCCACTTT
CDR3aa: CAWSGGQGYSPLHF

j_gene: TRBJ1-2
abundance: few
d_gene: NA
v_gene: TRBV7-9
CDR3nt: TGTGCCAGCGGCACCCTCCACGGACAGCTCTATGGCTACACCTTC
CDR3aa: CASGTLHGQLYGYTF

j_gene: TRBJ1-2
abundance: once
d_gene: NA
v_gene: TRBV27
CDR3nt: TGTGCCAGCAGTCCCCGGGTCTTTAACGATGGCTACACCTTC
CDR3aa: CASSPRVFNDGYTF

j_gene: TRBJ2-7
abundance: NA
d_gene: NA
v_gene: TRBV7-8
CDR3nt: TGTGCCAGCAGCTTAAGGGACACCTCCTACGAGCAGTACTTC
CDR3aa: CASSLRDTSYEQYF

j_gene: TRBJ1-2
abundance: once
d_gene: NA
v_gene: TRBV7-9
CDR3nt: TGTGCCAGCAGCTTAGAATGGCGGGGCTACACCTTC
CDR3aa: CASSLEWRGYTF